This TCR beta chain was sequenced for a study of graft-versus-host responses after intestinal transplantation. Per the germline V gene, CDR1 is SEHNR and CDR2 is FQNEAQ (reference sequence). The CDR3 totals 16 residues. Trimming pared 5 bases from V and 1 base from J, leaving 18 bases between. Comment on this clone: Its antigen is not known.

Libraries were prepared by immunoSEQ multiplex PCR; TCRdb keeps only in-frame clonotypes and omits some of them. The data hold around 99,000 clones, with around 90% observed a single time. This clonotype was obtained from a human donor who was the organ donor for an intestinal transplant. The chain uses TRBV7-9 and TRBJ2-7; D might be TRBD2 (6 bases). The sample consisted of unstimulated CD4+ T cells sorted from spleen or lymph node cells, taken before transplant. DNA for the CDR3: TGTGCCAGCAGCGTCGGGACCTCCGCGGGATCCTACGAGCAGTACTTC. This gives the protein CASSVGTSAGSYEQYF.